This entry lists 16 T cell receptor beta chains sequenced from one sample in a study of T cell changes during pregnancy in multiple sclerosis. Clones were read by immunoSEQ multiplex PCR, and TCRdb kept only the in-frame ones, dropping some. The table has around 75,000 clones, more than 85% seen once. The specimen was CD4+ T cells from peripheral blood mononuclear cells, collected in the third trimester of pregnancy. Receptors originate from a female donor in good health, enrolled as a control in a pregnancy study.

The rearrangement uses TRBV5-1 and TRBJ1-3; D remains ambiguous. V was shortened by 2 bases and J by 4 bases, with 13 bases between the two germline ends. This CDR3 is built from 15 residues. Germline V CDR1 and CDR2: SGHRS, YFSETQ. The CDR3 coding sequence is TGCGCCAGCAGCTTAGAGGAAGCTGCGGGAAACACCATATATTTT. Translating it yields CASSLEEAAGNTIYF.

The chain is built from TRBV7-9 and TRBJ2-1, with TRBD2 matching over 8 bases. CDR1 and CDR2 (germline): SEHNR, FQNEAQ (reference sequence). Losses at the gene ends were 0 bases for V and 3 bases for J; bases not matched to a gene: 7. The CDR3 covers 17 residues. This chain's CDR3 is CASSLAKGLVVYNEQFF. The CDR3, as DNA: TGTGCCAGCAGCTTAGCGAAGGGACTAGTCGTCTACAATGAGCAGTTCTTC.

The rearrangement joins TRBV27 to TRBJ1-5, with D tentatively TRBD1 (5 bases). The CDR3 sequence is 14 residues long. Germline V gene data show CDR1 as MNHEY and CDR2 as SMNVEV (reference sequence). Trimming left V 10 bases short and J 7 bases short, with 20 bases between. DNA of the CDR3: TGTGCCACCCGATCACCAGTCCCAGGGCAGCCCCAGCATTTT. This translates into CATRSPVPGQPQHF.

V and J are TRBV6-4 and TRBJ2-1, with 12 bases that match TRBD1. This CDR3 spans 15 amino acids. Trimming removed 6 bases from V and 7 bases from J; junction bases left unmatched: 7. Germline V gene lookup returns CDR1 MRHNA and CDR2 SNTAGT. CDR3 sequence reads: CASSPGTGGMNEQFF. The CDR3 DNA follows: TGTGCCAGCAGCCCCGGGACAGGGGGCATGAATGAGCAGTTCTTC.

This chain uses TRBV5-1 with TRBJ2-5, with D possibly being TRBD2 (5 bases). CDR1 and CDR2 from the germline V gene are SGHRS and YFSETQ. This CDR3 comprises 16 residues. V lost 4 bases to trimming and J lost 0 bases, with 16 bases between them. The DNA of the CDR3 is TGCGCCAGCAGCCCAATTTTAGGAGGAAACCAAGAGACCCAGTACTTC. Translating gives CASSPILGGNQETQYF.

This rearrangement joins TRBV30 to TRBJ1-5, with D perhaps TRBD1 (6 bases). The CDR3 totals 14 residues. The germline CDR1 and CDR2 sequences are GTSNPN and SVGIG (reference sequence). The V end lost 0 bases, the J end lost 4 bases, and 10 bases lay between the germline ends. The CDR3 DNA sequence: TGTGCCTGGAGTGTACAGGGCTTAAATCAGCCCCAGCATTTT. Encoded protein: CAWSVQGLNQPQHF.

V is TRBV7-8 and J is TRBJ1-1, with 7 bases aligning to TRBD1. This CDR3 comprises 14 residues. The germline gives CDR1 SGHVS, CDR2 FQNEAQ. V shed 3 bases, J shed 0 bases, and the junction held 1 base outside the gene matches. CDR3 sequence (DNA): TGTGCCAGCAGCTTTCAGGGGGTGAACACTGAAGCTTTCTTT. This encodes CASSFQGVNTEAFF.

In its sample, this clone was seen once. This chain uses TRBV5-1 with TRBJ2-7; no clear D. Trimming removed 0 bases from V and 5 bases from J, with 12 bases in between. Germline V gene data show CDR1 as SGHRS and CDR2 as YFSETQ. The CDR3 is made up of 14 amino acids. CDR3 nucleotides: TGCGCCAGCAGCTTGGTGGGCAGGCTCCACGAGCAGTACTTC. Protein sequence: CASSLVGRLHEQYF.

The rearrangement links TRBV11-3 to TRBJ2-7, with 7 positions matching TRBD2. V gave up 8 bases and J gave up 2 bases; unmatched junction bases: 6. The CDR3 has 13 residues. The germline CDR1 and CDR2 sequences are SGHNT and YENEEA. The CDR3 DNA follows: TGTGCCAGCTCCGGGGGGATCCCCTACGAGCAGTACTTC. Translated, it gives CASSGGIPYEQYF. Full variable domain (outside the CDR3, taken from reference TRBV11-3 and TRBJ2-7): EAGVVQSPRYKIIEKKQPVAFWCNPISGHNTLYWYLQNLGQGPELLIRYENEEAVDDSQLPKDRFSAERLKGVDSTLKIQPAELGDSAVYLCASSGGIPYEQYFGPGTRLTVT.

V usage is TRBV9 and J usage is TRBJ1-4; 8 positions agree with TRBD1. Trimming at V came to 1 base and at J to 8 bases, leaving 16 bases not matched to a gene. Germline V lookup: CDR1 SGDLS, CDR2 YYNGEE. This CDR3 is 18 amino acids long. CDR3 nucleotide sequence: TGTGCCAGCAGCGTATTCCAGGGGGCGCGAGGTATGCCAGAAAAACTGTTTTTT. Protein product: CASSVFQGARGMPEKLFF.

The gene calls are TRBV4-1 and TRBJ2-1; 9 bases are a match to TRBD1. V lost 2 bases and J lost 9; bases outside the gene matches: 29. The CDR3 consists of 22 residues. From germline, CDR1 is MGHRA and CDR2 YSYEKL. CDR3 sequence (DNA): TGCGCCAGCAGCCAATTTCCGAGACAGGGGGGTAGCCCGGGACTTTCTTGGCCTGAGCAGTTCTTC. Its protein is CASSQFPRQGGSPGLSWPEQFF.

CDR3 region: CASSLTGPLNTEAFF. As DNA, the CDR3 is TGTGCCAGTAGTCTTACAGGGCCCTTGAACACTGAAGCTTTCTTT. This rearrangement joins TRBV19 to TRBJ1-1; weak D call: TRBD1 (6 bases). The germline V gene encodes CDR1 LNHDA and CDR2 SQIVND (reference sequence). Trimming shortened V by 5 bases and J by 0 bases, and 13 bases separated the two germline ends. The CDR3 runs 15 residues.

The chain employs TRBV7-9 and TRBJ2-1; 12 nucleotides agree with TRBD1. This CDR3 contains 15 residues. Losses at the gene ends were 5 bases for V and 8 bases for J; bases not matched to a gene: 7. Germline CDR1 reads SEHNR; CDR2 reads FQNEAQ (reference sequence). The CDR3: CASSARDRGQDEQFF. The CDR3 DNA reads as TGTGCCAGCAGCGCCCGGGACAGGGGGCAGGATGAGCAGTTCTTC. The whole variable domain, filled in from reference TRBV7-9 and TRBJ2-1, reads DTGVSQNPRHKITKRGQNVTFRCDPISEHNRLYWYRQTLGQGPEFLTYFQNEAQLEKSRLLSDRFSAERPKGSFSTLEIQRTEQGDSAMYLCASSARDRGQDEQFFGPGTRLTVL.

The chain recombines TRBV11-2 with TRBJ2-7; D uncertain. Germline CDR1 and CDR2: SGHAT and FQNNGV. Deletions cut 1 base from V and 2 bases from J, with 3 bases between. The length of the CDR3 is 12 residues. The CDR3 reads CASSLVTYEQYF. The CDR3 nucleotides are TGTGCCAGCAGCTTAGTCACCTACGAGCAGTACTTC.

The V and J genes are TRBV19 and TRBJ1-5; D call uncertain. V lost 7 bases and J lost 0, with 19 bases in between. Germline lookup yields CDR1 LNHDA and CDR2 SQIVND (reference sequence). The CDR3 loop spans 17 amino acids. The CDR3 coding sequence is TGTGCCAGTACCCGGGGAGATCTAAGGGATAGCAATCAGCCCCAGCATTTT. Translating gives CASTRGDLRDSNQPQHF.

The chain joins TRBV7-2 to TRBJ1-1; D unresolved. Per germline, CDR1 SGHTA and CDR2 FQGNSA. The CDR3 consists of 14 residues. The V gene lost 3 bases and the J gene lost 0 bases, with 8 bases spanning the gap. CDR3 DNA: TGTGCCAGCAGCTTTTCGCAGGTGAACACTGAAGCTTTCTTT. Translation: CASSFSQVNTEAFF.